A single sample is the source of the 6 T cell receptor beta chains below, sequenced in a study of blood T cells in healthy people across ages (dated by TCRdb to between 2014 and 2016). The method was 5' RACE. The sequencer listed for this sample is Illumina HiSeq 2500. A second PCR of roughly 7 to 11 cycles was performed with a sample-barcoded 5' primer and a J-beta primer mix. Clones were called with MiXCR by TCRdb after fastp trimmed the public reads at Q25, and only in-frame beta chains were retained. Every entry covers one CDR3 protein and lists the most common genes and DNA from its rows. Counted in this sample were 600,000 to 1,000,000 distinct CDR3 sequences; around 25% of them appeared once. The ten largest account for roughly 3.8% of the sample. These data also formed part of another study, on T cells of mothers and their children.

Sequences were obtained from blood. These receptors were taken from a boy younger than 18 in good health.

In this sample, this clonotype turned up a few times. The chain is built from TRBV29-1 and TRBJ1-3; D remains ambiguous. CDR1 SQVTM and CDR2 ANQGSEA come from the germline V gene. The CDR3 extends over 13 amino acids. Trimming cost V 6 bases and J 2 bases, with 11 bases left between them. The CDR3 region is CSVAGLTGNTIYF. CDR3 nucleotides: TGCAGCGTCGCAGGACTGACTGGAAACACCATATATTTT.

This clonotype has only a few counts. The chain uses TRBV2 and TRBJ2-1; 8 bases map to TRBD2. V shed 4 bases, J shed 8 bases, and the junction held 13 bases outside the gene matches. The CDR3 is made up of 16 amino acids. CDR1 and CDR2 from the germline V gene are SNHLY and FYNNEI. The CDR3 reads CASSGGGLPFSDEQFF. The DNA of the CDR3 is TGTGCCAGCAGTGGCGGGGGGCTACCCTTCTCCGATGAGCAGTTCTTC.

This clonotype was seen a handful of times. The V gene is TRBV5-4, the J gene TRBJ2-4; D gene uncertain. From germline, CDR1 is SGHNT and CDR2 YYREEE (reference sequence). V gave up 4 bases and J gave up 0 bases, with 11 bases separating them. The CDR3 totals 15 residues. CDR3 sequence: CASSNSLLAKNIQYF. In DNA form, the CDR3 reads TGTGCCAGCAGCAACAGTCTTCTAGCCAAAAACATTCAGTACTTC.

This clonotype was detected a few times. The chain employs TRBV7-2 and TRBJ1-1; D remains unclear. Germline values: CDR1 SGHTA, CDR2 FQGNSA. Trimming took 2 bases from V and 7 from J, leaving 8 bases between them. The CDR3 contains 12 residues. In DNA form, the CDR3 reads TGTGCCAGCAGCTTACCCCCAAGTGAAGCTTTCTTT. Amino acid sequence: CASSLPPSEAFF.

The chain has TRBV7-2 and TRBJ2-7; D gene uncertain. This CDR3 has 14 residues. In germline, CDR1 is SGHTA, CDR2 FQGNSA. V was pared by 0 bases and J by 3 bases, with 9 bases between. CDR3: CASSLATAYYEQYF. The DNA of the CDR3 is TGTGCCAGCAGCTTAGCCACAGCCTACTACGAGCAGTACTTC.

This clonotype was recorded once. The rearrangement joins TRBV6-2 or TRBV6-3 to TRBJ2-7; D is uncertain. V gave up 1 base and J gave up 3 bases, with 7 bases separating them. The CDR3 is made up of 13 amino acids. CDR1 MNHEY and CDR2 SVGEGT come from the germline V gene. The CDR3 sequence: CASSYLGVYEQYF. CDR3 DNA: TGTGCCAGCAGTTACTTGGGTGTCTACGAGCAGTACTTC.